These 17 T cell receptor beta chains were sequenced from one sample in a study of metastatic and nonmetastatic thyroid tumors (dated by TCRdb to about 2020). Library construction relied on PCR. Sequenced on an Illumina HiSeq 4000. TCRdb's own reprocessing of the public reads used fastp at Q25 and MiXCR and kept productive beta chains. This sample gives a few thousand clones in total; 30% to 35% of them show up just once. Together, the top ten hold roughly 31% of the sample. None of the patients had been given any treatment before thyroid surgery. Sequencing was carried out using adjacent normal tissue. The receptor source for this set is a male donor with papillary thyroid cancer or a benign thyroid nodule (not recorded which). Some clones in this sample may be carry-over from other donors' samples.

The gene calls are TRBV4-2 and TRBJ2-7; D gene unclear. The germline V gene has CDR1 LGHNA and CDR2 YNFKEQ. The ends were cut back, 5 bases at V and 5 bases at J, with 13 bases in the middle. There are 13 residues in the CDR3. The CDR3 DNA follows: TGTGCCAGCAGCTTGGTACAAAGCGACGAGCAGTACTTC. It is translated as CASSLVQSDEQYF.

The chain links TRBV6-2 or TRBV6-3 to TRBJ2-7, with D hard to call. This CDR3 is 15 amino acids long. The V and J ends lost 6 bases and 3 bases respectively, with 18 bases between them. Per the germline V gene, CDR1 is MNHEY and CDR2 is SVGEGT. The CDR3 nucleotides read TGTGCCAGCAGACACCCAATTTGGAAGCGCTACGAGCAGTACGTC. Amino acid sequence: CASRHPIWKRYEQYV.

In this sample, this clone turned up many times. A much larger clone lies a single base off, so this may be a read error. Since no conserved phenylalanine or tryptophan closes the CDR3, a read error is the likely cause. The V and J genes are TRBV5-1 and TRBJ1-1, with TRBD1 matching 7 bases. Germline values: CDR1 SGHRS, CDR2 YFSETQ. J gave up 1 base and V 6 bases, and 9 bases lay outside the gene matches. The CDR3 runs 15 residues. As DNA, the CDR3 is TGCGCCAGCAAAGTCTCCGGACAGGAGAACACTGAAGCTTTCTGT. It yields the protein CASKVSGQENTEAFC.

This chain links TRBV9 with TRBJ2-3, with 8 bases fitting TRBD2. CDR1 is SGDLS and CDR2 is YYNGEE in the germline V gene. The CDR3 covers 15 residues. J lost 6 bases, V lost 4 bases, and 10 bases had no gene match. CDR3 residues: CASSPQAGVMDTQYF. DNA for the CDR3: TGTGCCAGCAGCCCCCAAGCGGGAGTGATGGATACGCAGTATTTT.

The genes are TRBV14 and TRBJ2-3, with 8 bases fitting TRBD1. V was pared by 0 bases and J by 0 bases, with 14 bases of the junction left unmatched. The V gene's germline CDR1 is SGHDN and CDR2 FVKESK. The CDR3 runs to 20 residues. The chain's CDR3 is CASSQDLGTGQGRSTDTQYF. CDR3 in DNA: TGTGCCAGCAGCCAAGACCTTGGCACTGGACAGGGACGAAGCACAGATACGCAGTATTTT.

The chain carries TRBV19 and TRBJ2-1; D may correspond to TRBD1 or TRBD2 (7 bases each). The DNA end favors TRBJ2-7, so the J call may be wrong. The CDR3 covers 15 residues. Germline V gives CDR1 LNHDA, CDR2 SQIVND (reference sequence). CDR3 sequence: CASSIDPRGEGEQYF. The DNA of the CDR3 is TGTGCCAGTAGTATAGACCCCAGGGGGGAGGGTGAGCAGTACTTC.

The chain joins TRBV5-1 to TRBJ2-7, with a possible D match to TRBD1 (6 bases). The CDR3 contains 13 residues. Per the germline V gene, CDR1 is SGHRS and CDR2 is YFSETQ. V gave up 0 bases and J gave up 7 bases, with 11 bases separating them. The CDR3 sequence is CASSLAGVGEQYF. DNA of the CDR3: TGCGCCAGCAGCTTGGCAGGGGTGGGGGAGCAGTACTTC.

The chain combines TRBV15 with TRBJ2-4, with D perhaps TRBD2 (5 bases). The ends were cut back, 0 bases at V and 0 bases at J, with 12 bases in the middle. Germline-derived CDR1 and CDR2 are LNHNV and YYDKDF (reference sequence). This CDR3 comprises 17 residues. The CDR3 nucleotides read TGTGCCACCAGCAGAGATGAAAGTGGACTAGCCAAAAACATTCAGTACTTC. Its translation: CATSRDESGLAKNIQYF.

This sequence joins TRBV30 and TRBJ1-1, with 9 bases aligning to TRBD1. The J segment lost 1 base and the V segment lost 4 bases, leaving 1 base of the junction unmatched. Germline V gives CDR1 GTSNPN, CDR2 SVGIG (reference sequence). The CDR3 has 13 amino acids. The CDR3 nucleotides are TGTGCCTGGAACAGGGGGCAGAACACTGAAGCTTTCTTT. This codes for CAWNRGQNTEAFF.

This clone was counted a few times. The chain links TRBV6-2 or TRBV6-3 to TRBJ2-7; D could derive from TRBD1 or TRBD2 (5 bases each). Germline V CDR1 and CDR2: MNHEY, SVGEGT. The CDR3 is 15 residues long. The V end was cut by 5 bases, the J end by 3 bases, with 17 bases between. CDR3 nucleotides: TGTGCCAGCAGTCGCCGGGACCTACGTCTCTACGAGCAGTACTTC. Its translation is CASSRRDLRLYEQYF.

The gene calls are TRBV9 and TRBJ2-1; 14 bases are a match to TRBD2. Germline V gene sequence: CDR1 SGDLS, CDR2 YYNGEE. The CDR3 spans 16 residues. V gave up 4 bases and J gave up 10 bases; unmatched junction bases: 10. In DNA, the CDR3 is TGTGCCAGCAGCCCCGGGGGGACTAGCGGGAGAGGGGAGCAGTTCTTC. Encoded protein: CASSPGGTSGRGEQFF.

The rearrangement uses TRBV9 and TRBJ1-1, with D maybe TRBD1 (5 bases). V was clipped by 7 bases and J by 0 bases, with 7 bases between them. The CDR3 is 12 residues long. CDR1 is SGDLS, CDR2 YYNGEE, per germline. The CDR3 DNA sequence: TGTGCCAGCGGGGGACTGAACACTGAAGCTTTCTTT. It translates to CASGGLNTEAFF.

This rearrangement joins TRBV6-1 to TRBJ2-2; D may be TRBD1 (6 bases). V lost 6 bases and J 4 bases, leaving 15 bases between the germline ends. The CDR3 loop spans 15 amino acids. The germline V gene has CDR1 MNHNS and CDR2 SASEGT. CDR3 sequence (DNA): TGTGCCAGCAGGGGGTCCACAGGGTCCACCGGGGAGCTGTTTTTT. This gives the protein CASRGSTGSTGELFF.

With regard to this clone: The final CDR3 position lacks the conserved phenylalanine or tryptophan, pointing to a likely read error. The V and J genes are TRBV7-2 and TRBJ2-2; D not certain. The CDR3 consists of 14 residues. Trimming removed 5 bases from V and 9 bases from J, with 16 bases in between. Germline V lookup: CDR1 SGHTA, CDR2 FQGNSA. In DNA form, the CDR3 reads TGTGCCAGCAGCCCCTACCGGGTAACCTGGGAGCTGTTTCTT. Protein: CASSPYRVTWELFL.

The chain uses TRBV6-2 or TRBV6-3 and TRBJ2-7, with TRBD2 matching over 8 bases. This CDR3 has 18 residues. CDR1 is MNHEY, CDR2 SVGEGT, per germline. CDR3: CTISYSLLAEDNSYEQYF. The DNA for the CDR3 is TGTACCATCAGTTACAGTCTACTAGCGGAGGACAACTCCTACGAGCAGTACTTC.

The chain links TRBV18 to TRBJ2-3; a weak D match, TRBD2 (6 bases). CDR3 size: 14 residues. The ends were cut back, 8 bases at V and 3 bases at J, with 15 bases in the middle. Germline CDR1 is KGHSH and CDR2 is LQKENI. The CDR3, as DNA: TGTGCCAGCCCCCCTATGGGGAGGACAGATACGCAGTATTTT. It translates to CASPPMGRTDTQYF.

The V gene is TRBV7-3, the J gene TRBJ1-2; D gene unclear. The V end was cut by 4 bases, the J end by 7 bases, with 13 bases between. Germline values: CDR1 SGHTA, CDR2 FQGTGA. The CDR3 spans 13 residues. The CDR3 region is CASSSSGDCGYTF. CDR3 coding DNA: TGTGCCAGCAGCTCCTCAGGAGACTGTGGCTACACCTTC.